This entry lists 8 T cell receptor beta chains sequenced from one sample in a study of blood T cells in healthy people across ages. A second PCR of roughly 7 to 11 cycles used a sample-barcoded 5' primer and a J-beta primer mix. One entry per CDR3 protein, called by TCRdb with MiXCR from the 5' RACE reads. The table includes hundreds of thousands of distinct CDR3 sequences, around 45% detected once. Input material: blood. The origin of the receptors is a woman between 55 and 75 years old in good health.

This clonotype was recorded a few times. The gene calls are TRBV5-1 and TRBJ2-1; 7 nucleotides agree with TRBD2. CDR3 length: 13 amino acids. Germline lookup yields CDR1 SGHRS and CDR2 YFSETQ. V was pared by 7 bases and J by 6 bases, with 7 bases of the junction left unmatched. CDR3: CASAKWGGNEQFF. The CDR3 DNA follows: TGCGCCAGCGCCAAGTGGGGGGGCAATGAGCAGTTCTTC.

The rearrangement joins TRBV15 to TRBJ2-1; no clear D. Trimming stripped 0 bases from V and 7 bases from J, with 13 bases between. Germline CDR1 LNHNV, CDR2 YYDKDF (reference sequence). CDR3 length: 15 amino acids. This CDR3 reads CATSREARYRNEQFF. DNA for the CDR3: TGTGCCACCAGCAGAGAGGCCAGGTATCGTAATGAGCAGTTCTTC. The full variable domain, rest sourced from reference TRBV15 and TRBJ2-1, is DAMVIQNPRYQVTQFGKPVTLSCSQTLNHNVMYWYQQKSSQAPKLLFHYYDKDFNNEADTPDNFQSRRPNTSFCFLDIRSPGLGDTAMYLCATSREARYRNEQFFGPGTRLTVL.

With regard to this clonotype: This may be a read error: a much more frequent sequence differs by one nucleotide. The chain's CDR3 is CSAATEGGAEAFF. The CDR3 bases are TGCAGCGCCGCGACTGAAGGGGGCGCTGAAGCTTTCTTT. The chain links TRBV29-1 to TRBJ1-1, with 7 bases identical to TRBD1. The trim removed 7 bases at V and 6 bases at J, leaving 11 bases unmatched. The CDR3 covers 13 residues. Per germline, CDR1 SQVTM and CDR2 ANQGSEA.

This clonotype has just a few counts. The J gene is TRBJ2-4, the V gene TRBV15, with 7 bases that match TRBD1. The V gene end was trimmed by 1 base and the J gene end by 6 bases; junction bases not matched to a gene: 6. The CDR3 is 15 amino acids. Germline CDR1 is LNHNV and CDR2 is YYDKDF (reference sequence). In DNA, the CDR3 is TGTGCCACCAGCAGAGTTGAACAGGGGTTAAACATTCAGTACTTC. Amino acid sequence: CATSRVEQGLNIQYF. Full variable domain (missing parts from reference TRBV15 and TRBJ2-4): DAMVIQNPRYQVTQFGKPVTLSCSQTLNHNVMYWYQQKSSQAPKLLFHYYDKDFNNEADTPDNFQSRRPNTSFCFLDIRSPGLGDTAMYLCATSRVEQGLNIQYFGAGTRLSVL.

The rearrangement uses TRBV5-1 and TRBJ2-3, with a possible D match to TRBD2 (5 bases). V gave up 6 bases and J gave up 1 base, with 12 bases separating them. Germline CDR1 SGHRS, CDR2 YFSETQ. The CDR3 is made up of 14 amino acids. CDR3 loop: CASKLRAGTDTQYF. As DNA, the CDR3 is TGCGCCAGCAAACTGAGGGCCGGCACAGATACGCAGTATTTT.

The rearrangement joins TRBV29-1 to TRBJ2-1, with TRBD2 matching over 10 bases. CDR1 is SQVTM and CDR2 is ANQGSEA in the germline V gene. CDR3 length equals 13 residues. The DNA of the CDR3 is TGCAACACCGGGACTAGCGTCTACAATGAGCAGTTCTTC. The encoded protein is CNTGTSVYNEQFF.

This clonotype was recorded a few times. The chain joins TRBV20-1 to TRBJ2-5; D is uncertain. This CDR3 has 12 amino acids. The V end was cut by 3 bases, the J end by 7 bases, with 12 bases between. Germline V lookup: CDR1 DFQATT, CDR2 SNEGSKA (reference sequence). The CDR3 sequence is CSASQSSGTQYF. CDR3 in DNA: TGCAGTGCTAGTCAAAGCTCGGGGACCCAGTACTTC.

The V call is TRBV14, the J call TRBJ2-6; D remains ambiguous. The CDR3 is 13 residues long. The V gene lost 10 bases and the J gene lost 3 bases, with 10 bases spanning the gap. Germline CDR1 reads SGHDN; CDR2 reads FVKESK. CDR3 amino acids: CAISPFGANVLTF. In DNA form, the CDR3 reads TGTGCCATCTCACCCTTTGGGGCCAACGTCCTGACTTTC.